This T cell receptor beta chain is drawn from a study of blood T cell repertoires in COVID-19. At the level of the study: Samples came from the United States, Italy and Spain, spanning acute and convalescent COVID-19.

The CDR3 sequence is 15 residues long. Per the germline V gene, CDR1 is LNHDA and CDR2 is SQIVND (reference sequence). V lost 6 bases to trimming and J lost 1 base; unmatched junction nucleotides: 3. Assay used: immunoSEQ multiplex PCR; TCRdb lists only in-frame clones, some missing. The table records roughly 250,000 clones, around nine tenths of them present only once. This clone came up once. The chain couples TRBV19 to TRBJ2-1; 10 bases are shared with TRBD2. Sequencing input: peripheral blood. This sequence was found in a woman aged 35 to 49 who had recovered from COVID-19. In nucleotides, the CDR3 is TGTGCCAGTAGGTTAGCGGGGGGATCCTACAATGAGCAGTTCTTC. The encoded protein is CASRLAGGSYNEQFF.